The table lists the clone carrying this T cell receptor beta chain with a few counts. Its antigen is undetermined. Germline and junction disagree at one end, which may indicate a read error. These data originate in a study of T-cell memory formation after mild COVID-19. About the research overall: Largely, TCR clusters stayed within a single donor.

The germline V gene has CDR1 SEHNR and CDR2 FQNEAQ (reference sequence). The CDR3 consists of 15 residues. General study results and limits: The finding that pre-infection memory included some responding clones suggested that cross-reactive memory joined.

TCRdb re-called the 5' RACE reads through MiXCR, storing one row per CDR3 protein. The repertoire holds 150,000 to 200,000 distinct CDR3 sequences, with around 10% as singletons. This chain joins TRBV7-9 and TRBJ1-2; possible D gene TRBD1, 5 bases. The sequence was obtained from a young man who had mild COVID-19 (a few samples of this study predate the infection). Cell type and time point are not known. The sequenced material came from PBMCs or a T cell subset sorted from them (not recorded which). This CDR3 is CAGSSRQPVTGGYTF. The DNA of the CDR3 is TGTGCCGGCAGCTCACGACAGCCTGTTACGGGGGGCTACACCTTC. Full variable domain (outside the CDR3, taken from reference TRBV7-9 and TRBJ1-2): DTGVSQNPRHKITKRGQNVTFRCDPISEHNRLYWYRQTLGQGPEFLTYFQNEAQLEKSRLLSDRFSAERPKGSFSTLEIQRTEQGDSAMYLCAGSSRQPVTGGYTFGSGTRLTVV.